Each of the 10 T cell receptor beta chains below was sequenced from the same sample in a study of shared clonotypes between healthy human individuals. Profiled with immunoSEQ multiplex PCR; TCRdb holds only in-frame clones, not every one. The table lists roughly 490,000 clones, over 60% of them singletons. Sequenced sample: PBMCs. These receptors all come from a middle-aged woman in good health. Some clones in this sample may be carry-over from other donors' samples.

On this clone: This same CDR3 is encoded by further DNA sequences in the sample. DNA of the CDR3: TGTGCCAGCAGCGTCACAGGGGAACCCTACGAGCAGTACTTC. This gives the protein CASSVTGEPYEQYF. The chain carries TRBV9 and TRBJ2-7; 7 nucleotides align to TRBD1. The germline V gene encodes CDR1 SGDLS and CDR2 YYNGEE. Trimming removed 2 bases from V and 2 bases from J; junction bases left unmatched: 4. The CDR3 totals 14 residues.

This chain links TRBV2 with TRBJ2-7; TRBD2 matches at 7 bases. The V and J ends lost 2 bases and 2 bases, in that order; junction bases with no gene match: 15. Per germline, CDR1 SNHLY and CDR2 FYNNEI. CDR3 length: 18 residues. Written as DNA, the CDR3 is TGTGCCAGCAGTGAAATTGGGGCCGTCTTGGCGGGAGCCTACGAGCAGTACTTC. Translated: CASSEIGAVLAGAYEQYF.

This rearrangement joins TRBV28 to TRBJ1-3; D is unclear. Trimming shortened V by 8 bases and J by 5 bases, and 4 bases separated the two germline ends. The CDR3 contains 10 residues. Germline values: CDR1 MDHEN, CDR2 SYDVKM. CDR3 residues: CASSRNTIYF. Written as DNA, the CDR3 is TGTGCCAGCTCCCGAAACACCATATATTTT.

On this clone: This probably arose from a read error, given a far larger clone one base away. The J gene is TRBJ1-2, the V gene TRBV9; tentative D call: TRBD1 (6 bases). V lost 3 bases and J 9 bases, leaving 15 bases between the germline ends. CDR3 size: 13 residues. Looked up from germline, CDR1 is SGDLS and CDR2 is YYNGEE. The CDR3, as DNA: TGTGCCAGCAGCGGACCCGGACAGACCCGCTACACCTTC. Translation: CASSGPGQTRYTF.

V gene TRBV6-5 combines with J gene TRBJ2-5; TRBD2 agrees at 11 bases. Matching the DNA end better, TRBJ2-7 makes the J call doubtful. Germline V gene sequence: CDR1 MNHEY, CDR2 SVGAGI. The CDR3 contains 15 residues. The CDR3 sequence: CASSSFTSGSYEQYF. The CDR3 bases are TGTGCCAGCAGTTCCTTCACTAGCGGGAGCTACGAGCAGTACTTC.

The V and J genes are TRBV9 and TRBJ2-5, with 9 bases that match TRBD1. J lost 5 bases, V lost 3 bases, and 14 bases had no gene match. CDR1 and CDR2 from the germline V gene are SGDLS and YYNGEE. The CDR3 contains 17 residues. CDR3 protein: CASSGLGTGLDRETQYF. The CDR3, as DNA: TGTGCCAGCAGCGGACTCGGGACAGGGCTTGATCGGGAGACCCAGTACTTC.

The gene calls are TRBV29-1 and TRBJ2-7, with D possibly being TRBD2 (6 bases). CDR3 length: 13 residues. The germline gives CDR1 SQVTM, CDR2 ANQGSEA. V dropped 4 bases and J dropped 0 bases, with 10 bases sitting between them. The CDR3 sequence: CSVVIGGSYEQYF. CDR3 nucleotides: TGCAGCGTTGTGATCGGGGGCTCCTACGAGCAGTACTTC.

The gene calls are TRBV5-1 and TRBJ2-7; weak D call: TRBD1 (6 bases). The V end was cut by 0 bases, the J end by 1 base, with 14 bases between. Germline values: CDR1 SGHRS, CDR2 YFSETQ. There are 16 residues in the CDR3. The CDR3 loop is CASSLVQGGSSYEQYF. The CDR3 DNA follows: TGCGCCAGCAGCTTGGTACAGGGTGGGAGTTCCTACGAGCAGTACTTC.

The V and J genes are TRBV10-3 and TRBJ1-1; D is perhaps TRBD1 (5 bases). The V end was cut by 10 bases, the J end by 1 base, with 7 bases between. Germline assignment: CDR1 ENHRY and CDR2 SYGVKD. The CDR3 runs 11 residues. This chain's CDR3 is CATGGNTEAFF. DNA for the CDR3: TGTGCCACGGGGGGGAACACTGAAGCTTTCTTT.

The gene calls are TRBV30 and TRBJ1-4; 10 nucleotides align to TRBD1. The germline gives CDR1 GTSNPN, CDR2 SVGIG (reference sequence). Trimming at V came to 8 bases and at J to 5 bases, leaving 5 bases not matched to a gene. The CDR3 contains 13 residues. The CDR3 reads CAGTGAMNEKLFF. DNA of the CDR3: TGTGCCGGGACAGGGGCTATGAATGAAAAACTGTTTTTT.